The T cell receptor (beta chain) described here comes from a study of blood T cell repertoires in COVID-19. Study-level information: PBMCs, B-cell-depleted T cells, or T cells provided the cDNA or gDNA that made up the material.

The germline V gene encodes CDR1 LNHDA and CDR2 SQIVND (reference sequence). Trimming took off 1 base at V and 5 bases at J, with 17 bases between the two ends. The CDR3 is 16 residues long. Methods used by the authors: The assay estimated nucleated cells by amplifying reference gene primers. Produced via immunoSEQ multiplex PCR; TCRdb's table is partial and in-frame only. The D gene and trimming were derived from the DNA, and the V and J assignments and clone size from that table. The top ten hold around 0.97% of the sample, which has 300,000 to 350,000 clones, around 91% seen once. The specimen sequenced was peripheral blood. V usage is TRBV19 and J usage is TRBJ2-5, with D possibly matching TRBD2 (6 bases). The sequence came from a woman in her thirties or forties with COVID-19, enrolled during active disease. Written as DNA, the CDR3 is TGTGCCAGTAGTATAGTCCGGGAGTCGGCTGCGGAGACCCAGTACTTC. It specifies CASSIVRESAAETQYF.